This T cell receptor beta chain was captured in a study of blood T cell repertoires in COVID-19. Looking at the study overall: The study drew acute and convalescent COVID-19 samples from the United States, Italy and Spain.

Original analysis: Quantification of nucleated cells was approximated via reference gene primer amplification. TCRdb keeps only in-frame clones here, not all; method: immunoSEQ multiplex PCR. V, J and clone size reflect that table, while D and trimming were determined from the DNA. The table has a few hundred thousand clones, around 87% seen once. Recruitment covered fewer than 25 US areas and drew participants whose ages spanned about 18 to 100 years. Material: PBMCs or T cells enriched from blood (not recorded which). The sequence came from a woman aged 50 to 65 who had recovered from COVID-19.

CDR3 amino acids: CASSRRGGGGPPTNEKLFF. The CDR3 DNA reads TGTGCCAGCAGCCGACGAGGGGGAGGGGGGCCTCCAACTAATGAAAAACTGTTTTTT. V is TRBV13 and J is TRBJ1-4; D may be TRBD1 (6 bases). Germline loops: CDR1 PRHDT, CDR2 FYEKMQ (reference sequence). This CDR3 has 19 amino acids. Trimming removed 5 bases at V and 0 bases at J, with 22 bases between.